This T cell receptor beta chain came from a study of blood T cell repertoires in COVID-19. Study information: Nucleic acid was either cDNA or gDNA, and it came from T cells, B-cell-depleted T cells, or PBMCs.

The repertoire was sequenced with immunoSEQ multiplex PCR; TCRdb's copy has only in-frame clones and lacks some. The sample lists around 75,000 clones; about 80% were seen once. The source material was peripheral blood. The receptor was isolated from a man aged 50 to 60 with COVID-19, enrolled during active disease.

The CDR3, as DNA: TGTGCCAGCAGCCAAGGGCCAGAGACCCAGTACTTC. Its protein is CASSQGPETQYF. The chain carries TRBV3-1 (or the pseudogene TRBV3-2) and TRBJ2-5; D call uncertain. This CDR3 spans 12 amino acids. Trimming shortened V by 1 base and J by 4 bases, and 4 bases separated the two germline ends. Germline CDR1 reads LGHDT; CDR2 reads YNNKEL (reference sequence).